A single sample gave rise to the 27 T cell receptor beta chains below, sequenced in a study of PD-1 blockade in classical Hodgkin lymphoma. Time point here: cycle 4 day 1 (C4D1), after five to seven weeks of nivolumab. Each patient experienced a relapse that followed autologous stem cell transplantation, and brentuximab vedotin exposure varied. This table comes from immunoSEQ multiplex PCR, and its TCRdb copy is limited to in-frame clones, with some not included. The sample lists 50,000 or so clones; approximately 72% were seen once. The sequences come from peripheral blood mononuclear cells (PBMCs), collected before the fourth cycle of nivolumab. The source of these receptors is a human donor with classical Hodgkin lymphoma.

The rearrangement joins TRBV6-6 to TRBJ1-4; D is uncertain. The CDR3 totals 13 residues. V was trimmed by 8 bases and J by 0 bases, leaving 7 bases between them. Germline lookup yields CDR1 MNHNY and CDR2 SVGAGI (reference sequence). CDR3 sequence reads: CASQRATNEKLFF. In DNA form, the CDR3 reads TGTGCCAGCCAACGTGCAACTAATGAAAAACTGTTTTTT.

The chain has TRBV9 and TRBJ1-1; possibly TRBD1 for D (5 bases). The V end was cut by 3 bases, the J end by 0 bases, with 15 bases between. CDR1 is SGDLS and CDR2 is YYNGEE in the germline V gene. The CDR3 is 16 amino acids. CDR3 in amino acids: CASSADGADMNTEAFF. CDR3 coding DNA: TGTGCCAGCAGCGCCGACGGGGCGGACATGAACACTGAAGCTTTCTTT.

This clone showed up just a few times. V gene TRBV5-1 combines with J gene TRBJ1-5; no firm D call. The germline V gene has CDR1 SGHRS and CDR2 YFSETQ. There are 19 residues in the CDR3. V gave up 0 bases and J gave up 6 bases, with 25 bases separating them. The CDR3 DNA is TGCGCCAGCAGCTTGGCCCCGAAATTGGGAGGAGGGATGGGTCAGCCCCAGCATTTT. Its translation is CASSLAPKLGGGMGQPQHF.

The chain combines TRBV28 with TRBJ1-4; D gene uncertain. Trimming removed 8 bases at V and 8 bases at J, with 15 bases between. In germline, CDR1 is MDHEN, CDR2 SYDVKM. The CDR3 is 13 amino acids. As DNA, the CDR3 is TGTGCCAGCGGAGGCGTTCGAGGAGAAAAACTGTTTTTT. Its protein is CASGGVRGEKLFF.

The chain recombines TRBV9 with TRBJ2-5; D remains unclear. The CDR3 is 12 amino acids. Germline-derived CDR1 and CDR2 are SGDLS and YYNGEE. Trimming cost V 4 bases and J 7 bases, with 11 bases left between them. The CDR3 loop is CASSTLAGTQYF. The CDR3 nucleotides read TGTGCCAGCAGCACCCTCGCCGGGACCCAGTACTTC. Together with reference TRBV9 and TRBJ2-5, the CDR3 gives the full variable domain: DSGVTQTPKHLITATGQRVTLRCSPRSGDLSVYWYQQSLDQGLQFLIQYYNGEERAKGNILERFSAQQFPDLHSELNLSSLELGDSALYFCASSTLAGTQYFGPGTRLLVL.

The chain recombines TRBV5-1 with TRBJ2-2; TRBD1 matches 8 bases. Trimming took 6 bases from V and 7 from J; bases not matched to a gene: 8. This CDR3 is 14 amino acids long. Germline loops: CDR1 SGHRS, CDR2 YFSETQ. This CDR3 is CASTLQGAGGELFF. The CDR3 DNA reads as TGCGCCAGCACACTCCAGGGGGCAGGCGGGGAGCTGTTTTTT.

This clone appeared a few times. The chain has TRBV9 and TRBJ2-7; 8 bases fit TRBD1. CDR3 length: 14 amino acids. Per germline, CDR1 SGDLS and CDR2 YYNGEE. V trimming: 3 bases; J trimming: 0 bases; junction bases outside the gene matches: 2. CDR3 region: CASSGQGSSYEQYF. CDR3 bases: TGTGCCAGCAGCGGACAGGGGAGCTCCTACGAGCAGTACTTC.

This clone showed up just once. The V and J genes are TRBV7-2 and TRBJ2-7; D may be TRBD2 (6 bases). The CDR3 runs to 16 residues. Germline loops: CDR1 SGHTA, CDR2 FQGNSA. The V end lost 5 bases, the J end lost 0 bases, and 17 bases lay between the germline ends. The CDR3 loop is CASSRRIGGSSYEQYF. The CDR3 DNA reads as TGTGCCAGCAGCCGGAGGATCGGGGGTAGCTCCTACGAGCAGTACTTC.

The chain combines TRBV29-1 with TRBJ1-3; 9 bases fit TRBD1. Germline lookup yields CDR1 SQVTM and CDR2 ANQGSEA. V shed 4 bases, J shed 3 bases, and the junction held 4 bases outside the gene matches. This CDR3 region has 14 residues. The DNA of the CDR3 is TGCAGCGTTGTAAGGGACAGGGATGGAAACACCATATATTTT. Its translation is CSVVRDRDGNTIYF. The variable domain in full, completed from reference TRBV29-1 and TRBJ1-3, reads SAVISQKPSRDICQRGTSLTIQCQVDSQVTMMFWYRQQPGQSLTLIATANQGSEATYESGFVIDKFPISRPNLTFSTLTVSNMSPEDSSIYLCSVVRDRDGNTIYFGEGSWLTVV.

The CDR3 region is CASSEVREATDTQYF. CDR3 nucleotides: TGTGCCAGCAGTGAAGTGCGGGAGGCTACAGATACGCAGTATTTT. V usage is TRBV6-1 and J usage is TRBJ2-3; 8 nucleotides line up with TRBD2. This CDR3 contains 15 residues. After removal of 1 base from V and 3 bases from J, the junction contained 3 bases not matched to a gene. CDR1 is MNHNS and CDR2 is SASEGT in the germline V gene.

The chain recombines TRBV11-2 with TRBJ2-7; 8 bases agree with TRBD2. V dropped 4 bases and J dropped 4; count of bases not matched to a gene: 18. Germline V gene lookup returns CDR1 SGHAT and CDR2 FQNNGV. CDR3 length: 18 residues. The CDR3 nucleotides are TGTGCCAGCAGCTCATATTTGCTAGCGGGTGGAGGGGTTTACGAGCAGTACTTC. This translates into CASSSYLLAGGGVYEQYF.

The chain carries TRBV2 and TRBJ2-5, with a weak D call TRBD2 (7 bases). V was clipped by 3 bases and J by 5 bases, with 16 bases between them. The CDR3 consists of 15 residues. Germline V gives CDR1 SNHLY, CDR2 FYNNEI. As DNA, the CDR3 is TGTGCCAGCAGTGATCGGGCAGGGAGGGGGGAGACCCAGTACTTC. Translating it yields CASSDRAGRGETQYF. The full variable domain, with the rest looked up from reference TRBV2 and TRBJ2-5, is EPEVTQTPSHQVTQMGQEVILRCVPISNHLYFYWYRQILGQKVEFLVSFYNNEISEKSEIFDDQFSVERPDGSNFTLKIRSTKLEDSAMYFCASSDRAGRGETQYFGPGTRLLVL.

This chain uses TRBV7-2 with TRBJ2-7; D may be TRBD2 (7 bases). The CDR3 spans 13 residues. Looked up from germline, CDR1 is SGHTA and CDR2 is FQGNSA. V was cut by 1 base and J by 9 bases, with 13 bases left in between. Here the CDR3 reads CASSLGIGGVQYF. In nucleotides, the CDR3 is TGTGCCAGCAGCTTAGGTATAGGGGGGGTGCAGTACTTC.

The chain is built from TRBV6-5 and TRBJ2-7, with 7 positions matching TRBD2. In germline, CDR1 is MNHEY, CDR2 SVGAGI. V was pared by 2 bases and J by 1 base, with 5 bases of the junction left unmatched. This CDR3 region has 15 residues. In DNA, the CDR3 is TGTGCCAGCAGTTACGCTTGGCGGGGGTCCTACGAGCAGTACTTC. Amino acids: CASSYAWRGSYEQYF.

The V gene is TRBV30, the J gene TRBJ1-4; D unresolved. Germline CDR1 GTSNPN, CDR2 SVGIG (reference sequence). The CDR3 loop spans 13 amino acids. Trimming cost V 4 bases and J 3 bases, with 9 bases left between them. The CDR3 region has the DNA TGTGCCTGGACTGGGAGTTCTAATGAAAAACTGTTTTTT. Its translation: CAWTGSSNEKLFF.

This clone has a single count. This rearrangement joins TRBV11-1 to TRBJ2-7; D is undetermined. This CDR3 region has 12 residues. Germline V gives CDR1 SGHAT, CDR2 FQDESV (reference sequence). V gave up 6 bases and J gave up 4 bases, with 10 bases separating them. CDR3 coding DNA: TGTGCCAGCAGTTCCCATTCTTACGAGCAGTACTTC. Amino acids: CASSSHSYEQYF.

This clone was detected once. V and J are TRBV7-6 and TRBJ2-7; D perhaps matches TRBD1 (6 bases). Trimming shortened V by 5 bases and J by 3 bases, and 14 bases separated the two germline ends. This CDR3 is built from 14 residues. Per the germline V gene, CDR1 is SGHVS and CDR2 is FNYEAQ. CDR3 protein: CASSPGRGYYEQYF. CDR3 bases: TGTGCCAGCAGCCCCGGCAGGGGCTACTACGAGCAGTACTTC.

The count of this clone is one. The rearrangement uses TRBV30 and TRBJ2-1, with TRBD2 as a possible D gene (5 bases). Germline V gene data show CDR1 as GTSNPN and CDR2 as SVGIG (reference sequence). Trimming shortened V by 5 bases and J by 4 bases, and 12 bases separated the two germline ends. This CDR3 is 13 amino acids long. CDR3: CAWGRGIYNEQFF. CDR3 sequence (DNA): TGTGCCTGGGGACGGGGTATTTACAATGAGCAGTTCTTC.

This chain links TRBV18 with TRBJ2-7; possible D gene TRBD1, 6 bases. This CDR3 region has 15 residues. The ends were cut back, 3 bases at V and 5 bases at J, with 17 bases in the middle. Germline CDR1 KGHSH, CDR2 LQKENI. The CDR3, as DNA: TGTGCCAGCTCACCCCGACAGGTTAAAGGCGACGAGCAGTACTTC. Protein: CASSPRQVKGDEQYF. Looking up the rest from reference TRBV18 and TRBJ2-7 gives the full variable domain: NAGVMQNPRHLVRRRGQEARLRCSPMKGHSHVYWYRQLPEEGLKFMVYLQKENIIDESGMPKERFSAEFPKEGPSILRIQQVVRGDSAAYFCASSPRQVKGDEQYFGPGTRLTVT.

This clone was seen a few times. CDR3 region: CASIPLAGAHNEQFF. As DNA, the CDR3 is TGTGCCAGCATACCGCTAGCGGGAGCTCACAATGAGCAGTTCTTC. The chain has TRBV2 and TRBJ2-1; TRBD2 aligns across 10 bases. The germline CDR1 and CDR2 sequences are SNHLY and FYNNEI. CDR3 size: 15 residues. Germline trimming cut 7 bases from V and 5 bases from J; bases unmatched to any gene: 8.

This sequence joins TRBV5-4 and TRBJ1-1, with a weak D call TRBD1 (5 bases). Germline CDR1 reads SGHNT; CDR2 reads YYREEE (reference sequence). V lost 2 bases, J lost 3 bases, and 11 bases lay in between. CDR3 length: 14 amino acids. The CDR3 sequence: CASSLWGSDTEAFF. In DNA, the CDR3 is TGTGCCAGCAGCTTATGGGGGTCGGACACTGAAGCTTTCTTT.

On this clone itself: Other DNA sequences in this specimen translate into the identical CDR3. The CDR3 DNA reads as TGCGCCAGCAGCTTGGGCCAGGGGACTGGTCAGCCCCAGCATTTT. As protein: CASSLGQGTGQPQHF. This chain connects TRBV5-1 to TRBJ1-5; a possible D gene is TRBD1 (6 bases). Between the trimmed V and J ends, which lost 0 bases and 6 bases, there was a span of 13 bases. This CDR3 is built from 15 residues. Germline lookup yields CDR1 SGHRS and CDR2 YFSETQ.

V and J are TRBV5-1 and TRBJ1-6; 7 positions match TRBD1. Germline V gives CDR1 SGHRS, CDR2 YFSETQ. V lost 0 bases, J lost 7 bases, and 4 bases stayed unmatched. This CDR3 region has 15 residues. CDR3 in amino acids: CASSLEGAQNSPLHF. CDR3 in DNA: TGCGCCAGCAGCTTGGAGGGGGCTCAAAATTCACCCCTCCACTTT.

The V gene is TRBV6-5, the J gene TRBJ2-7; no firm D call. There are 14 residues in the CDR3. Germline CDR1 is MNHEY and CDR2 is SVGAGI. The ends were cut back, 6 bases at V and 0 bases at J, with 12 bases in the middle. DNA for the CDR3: TGTGCCAGCAGACTGACTTACAGCTCCTACGAGCAGTACTTC. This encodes CASRLTYSSYEQYF.

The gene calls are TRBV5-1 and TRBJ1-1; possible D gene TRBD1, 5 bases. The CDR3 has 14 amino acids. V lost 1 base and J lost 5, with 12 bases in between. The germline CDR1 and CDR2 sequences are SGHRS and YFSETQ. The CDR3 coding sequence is TGCGCCAGCAGCTTGATGGCCAGGGAAACTGAAGCTTTCTTT. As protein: CASSLMARETEAFF. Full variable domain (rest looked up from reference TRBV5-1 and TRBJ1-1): KAGVTQTPRYLIKTRGQQVTLSCSPISGHRSVSWYQQTPGQGLQFLFEYFSETQRNKGNFPGRFSGRQFSNSRSEMNVSTLELGDSALYLCASSLMARETEAFFGQGTRLTVV.

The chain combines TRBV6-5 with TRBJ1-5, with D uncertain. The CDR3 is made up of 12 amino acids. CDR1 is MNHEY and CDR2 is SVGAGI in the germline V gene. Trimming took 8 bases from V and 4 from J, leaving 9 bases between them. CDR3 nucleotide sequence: TGTGCCAGCGGATTCAGGAATCAGCCCCAGCATTTT. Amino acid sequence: CASGFRNQPQHF.

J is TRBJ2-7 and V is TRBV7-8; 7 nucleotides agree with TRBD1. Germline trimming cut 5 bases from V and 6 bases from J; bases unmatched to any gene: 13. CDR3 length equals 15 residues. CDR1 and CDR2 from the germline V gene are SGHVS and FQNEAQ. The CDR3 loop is CASSPDEGASGEQYF. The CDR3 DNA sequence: TGTGCCAGCAGCCCGGATGAGGGGGCCTCAGGCGAGCAGTACTTC.